This is a list of T cell receptor beta chains from one sample in a study of T cell responses to AZD1222 COVID-19 vaccine. Some clones are missing from TCRdb's copy, which holds only in-frame ones; the method was immunoSEQ multiplex PCR. The repertoire has over 120,000 clones, about 82% of them found once; the top ten carry around 5%. The sample in question was peripheral blood, obtained 28 days after the second AZD1222 dose. These receptors were taken from an adult who received the AZD1222 COVID-19 vaccine. Both conserved end residues are part of each CDR3. The order of the fields is V gene, J gene, clone size, D gene, CDR3 protein, CDR3 DNA. The D gene is left open where the match is weak. A clone size is listed for some rows: how often the clone was seen (once, few, many), or a class if it is expanded.

>TRBV7-9|TRBJ1-1|NA|NA
CASTLENTEAFF
TGTGCCAGCACCCTAGAGAACACTGAAGCTTTCTTT
>TRBV10-3|TRBJ2-1|NA|NA
CAIRGVSYNEQFF
TGTGCCATCAGGGGCGTCTCCTACAATGAGCAGTTCTTC
>TRBV6-6|TRBJ1-2|NA|NA
CASSSQQGGYGYTF
TGTGCCAGCAGCTCACAACAGGGAGGCTATGGCTACACCTTC
>TRBV5-1|TRBJ1-1|NA|NA
CASSYTGENTEAFF
TGCGCCAGCAGCTACACAGGAGAGAACACTGAAGCTTTCTTT
>TRBV11-2|TRBJ1-2|NA|NA
CASSLEQGYGYTF
TGTGCCAGCAGCTTAGAGCAGGGCTATGGCTACACCTTC
>TRBV19|TRBJ1-2|NA|NA
CASSRPGARAAYGYTF
TGTGCCAGTAGTAGGCCCGGGGCCCGGGCTGCTTATGGCTACACCTTC
>TRBV6-4|TRBJ2-1|once|NA
CASSRGGGGEQFF
TGTGCCAGCAGCCGAGGGGGGGGCGGTGAGCAGTTCTTC
>TRBV11-3|TRBJ2-2|NA|NA
CASSQWGASAGELFF
TGTGCCAGCAGCCAATGGGGGGCTAGCGCCGGGGAGCTGTTTTTT
>TRBV27|TRBJ1-1|once|NA
CASISWASEAFF
TGTGCCAGCATCTCCTGGGCCAGTGAAGCTTTCTTT
>TRBV19|TRBJ1-4|NA|NA
CASSILTTRDEKLFF
TGTGCCAGTAGTATTTTAACTACCAGGGATGAAAAACTGTTTTTT
>TRBV7-8|TRBJ2-1|once|NA
CASSRGWGSYNEQFF
TGTGCCAGCAGCCGAGGGTGGGGCTCCTACAATGAGCAGTTCTTC
>TRBV27|TRBJ1-2|NA|NA
CASSSLGQGGGYTF
TGTGCCAGCAGCTCTCTGGGGCAGGGAGGTGGCTACACCTTC
>TRBV5-1|TRBJ1-4|NA|NA
CASSLGGTNEKLFF
TGCGCCAGCAGCTTGGGGGGCACTAATGAAAAACTGTTTTTT
>TRBV28|TRBJ1-6|NA|NA
CASSLPQKASPLHF
TGTGCCAGCAGTTTGCCCCAGAAGGCCTCACCCCTCCACTTT
>TRBV6-6|TRBJ1-1|NA|NA
CASSYGEGNTEAFF
TGTGCCAGCAGTTACGGGGAGGGTAACACTGAAGCTTTCTTT
>TRBV27|TRBJ1-4|NA|NA
CASSIMAPLSGFKGVTNEKLFF
TGTGCCAGCAGTATTATGGCCCCACTCTCGGGGTTTAAGGGGGTGACTAATGAAAAACTGTTTTTT
>TRBV7-2|TRBJ1-1|NA|TRBD1
CASSGDSNGEAFF
TGTGCCAGCAGCGGGGACAGTAACGGGGAAGCTTTCTTT
>TRBV5-4|TRBJ2-1|NA|TRBD2
CASSSGGITNEQFF
TGTGCCAGCAGCTCGGGAGGGATCACGAATGAGCAGTTCTTC
>TRBV7-9|TRBJ1-1|NA|NA
CASSYGDTEAFF
TGTGCCAGCAGCTATGGTGACACTGAAGCTTTCTTT
>TRBV6-5|TRBJ1-4|NA|TRBD1
CASSYSGTGPSEKLFF
TGTGCCAGCAGTTACAGTGGGACAGGTCCGAGTGAAAAACTGTTTTTT
>TRBV5-5|TRBJ2-5|NA|TRBD2
CASSFSGGLQETQYF
TGTGCCAGCAGCTTCTCGGGGGGACTCCAAGAGACCCAGTACTTC
>TRBV18|TRBJ2-3|NA|TRBD1
CASSPTGGADTQYF
TGTGCCAGCTCACCCACAGGGGGCGCAGATACGCAGTATTTT
>TRBV11-2|TRBJ2-7|NA|TRBD2
CASSKGLAGVSIAYEQYF
TGTGCCAGCAGCAAAGGACTAGCGGGAGTTAGTATAGCCTACGAGCAGTACTTC
>TRBV7-6|TRBJ1-3|NA|NA
CASSALGGEGGASGNTIYF
TGTGCCAGCAGCGCCCTCGGAGGGGAGGGGGGCGCCTCTGGAAACACCATATATTTT
>TRBV2|TRBJ2-5|NA|NA
CASSNVGGETQYF
TGTGCCAGCAGCAATGTGGGTGGAGAGACCCAGTACTTC
>TRBV27|TRBJ1-5|NA|NA
CASRRQWNSNQPQHF
TGTGCCAGCAGGAGACAGTGGAATAGCAATCAGCCCCAGCATTTT
>TRBV7-9|TRBJ2-7|NA|NA
CASSLAGHEQYF
TGTGCCAGCAGCTTAGCGGGTCACGAGCAGTACTTC
>TRBV30|TRBJ1-2|NA|NA
CAWTRGRGYGYTF
TGTGCCTGGACTCGTGGCAGGGGCTATGGCTACACCTTC
>TRBV6-9|TRBJ2-1|NA|NA
CASSSDTSSYNEQFF
TGTGCCAGCAGTTCCGACACGAGCTCCTACAATGAGCAGTTCTTC
>TRBV30|TRBJ1-2|NA|NA
CAWSLPLPDRPWGYGYTF
TGTGCCTGGAGTCTACCCTTACCGGACCGACCATGGGGTTATGGCTACACCTTC
>TRBV7-2|TRBJ2-1|NA|NA
CASSLSGMRNEQFF
TGTGCCAGCAGCTTATCCGGGATGCGGAATGAGCAGTTCTTC
>TRBV5-6|TRBJ2-3|NA|TRBD1
CASSLDRVTDTQYF
TGTGCCAGCAGCCTAGACAGGGTCACAGATACGCAGTATTTT
>TRBV6-5|TRBJ2-1|NA|NA
CASSSPTEDEQFF
TGTGCCAGCAGTTCCCCTACAGAGGATGAGCAGTTCTTC
>TRBV7-2|TRBJ2-3|NA|NA
CASSLQRVGDTQYF
TGTGCCAGCAGCTTACAAAGGGTGGGAGATACGCAGTATTTT
>TRBV19|TRBJ2-7|NA|TRBD2
CASSIAVTSDSYEQYF
TGTGCCAGTAGTATAGCCGTCACTAGCGACTCCTACGAGCAGTACTTC
>TRBV29-1|TRBJ1-1|NA|NA
CSVEAGTRWDNKNTEAFF
TGCAGCGTCGAAGCCGGGACAAGGTGGGATAATAAGAACACTGAAGCTTTCTTT
>TRBV7-9|TRBJ1-2|few|NA
CASPSGSEGYTF
TGTGCCAGCCCCTCCGGGAGTGAGGGCTACACCTTC
>TRBV18|TRBJ1-1|NA|TRBD1
CASSPRDRGSLNTEAFF
TGTGCCAGCTCACCCCGGGACAGGGGCTCCTTGAACACTGAAGCTTTCTTT
>TRBV7-6|TRBJ2-7|NA|TRBD2
CASSLFGGGINEQYF
TGTGCCAGCAGCTTATTTGGGGGAGGGATCAACGAGCAGTACTTC
>TRBV11-3|TRBJ1-1|NA|NA
CASSPNSRDTEAFF
TGTGCCAGCAGCCCGAATTCACGGGACACTGAAGCTTTCTTT
>TRBV18|TRBJ2-2|NA|NA
CASSPQDLTGELFF
TGTGCCAGCTCACCACAAGACCTAACCGGGGAGCTGTTTTTT